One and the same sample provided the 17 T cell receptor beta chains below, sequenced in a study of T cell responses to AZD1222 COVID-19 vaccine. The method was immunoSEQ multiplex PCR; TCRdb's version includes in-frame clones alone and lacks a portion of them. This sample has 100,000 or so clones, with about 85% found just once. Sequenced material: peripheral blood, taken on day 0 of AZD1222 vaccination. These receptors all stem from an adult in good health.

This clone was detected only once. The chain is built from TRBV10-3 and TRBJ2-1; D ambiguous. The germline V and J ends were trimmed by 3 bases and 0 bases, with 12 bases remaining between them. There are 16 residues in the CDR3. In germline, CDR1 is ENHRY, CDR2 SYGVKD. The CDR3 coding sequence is TGTGCCATCAGTGATTCTGGTTCGAGCTCCTACAATGAGCAGTTCTTC. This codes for CAISDSGSSSYNEQFF.

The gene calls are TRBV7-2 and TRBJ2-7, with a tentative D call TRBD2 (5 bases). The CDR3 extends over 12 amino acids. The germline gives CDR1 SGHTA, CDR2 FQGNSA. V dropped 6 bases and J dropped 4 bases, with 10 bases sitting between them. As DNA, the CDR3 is TGTGCCAGCAGGGGCCGGGGATACGAGCAGTACTTC. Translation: CASRGRGYEQYF.

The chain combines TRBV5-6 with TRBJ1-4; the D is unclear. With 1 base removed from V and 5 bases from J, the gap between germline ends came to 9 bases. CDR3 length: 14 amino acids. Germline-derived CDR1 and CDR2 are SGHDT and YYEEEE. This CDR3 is CASSLYGSNEKLFF. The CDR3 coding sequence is TGTGCCAGCAGCTTGTACGGGTCGAATGAAAAACTGTTTTTT.

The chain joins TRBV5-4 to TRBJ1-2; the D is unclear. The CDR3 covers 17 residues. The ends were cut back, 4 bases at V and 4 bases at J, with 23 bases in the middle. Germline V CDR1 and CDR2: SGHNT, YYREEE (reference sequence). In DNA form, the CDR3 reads TGTGCCAGCAGCCCGAACTTTATGGGGTCCCTCCTCTATGGCTACACCTTC. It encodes CASSPNFMGSLLYGYTF.

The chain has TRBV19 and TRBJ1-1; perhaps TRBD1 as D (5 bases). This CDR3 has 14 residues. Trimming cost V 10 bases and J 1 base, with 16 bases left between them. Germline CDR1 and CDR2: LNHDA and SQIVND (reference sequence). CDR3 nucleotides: TGTGCCACCTCTGATTCAGGGTGGAACACTGAAGCTTTCTTT. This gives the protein CATSDSGWNTEAFF.

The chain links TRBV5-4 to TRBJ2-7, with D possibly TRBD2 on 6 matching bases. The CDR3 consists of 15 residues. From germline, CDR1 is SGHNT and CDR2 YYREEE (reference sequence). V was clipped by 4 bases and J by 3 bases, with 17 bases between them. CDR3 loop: CASSPFAGSDYEQYF. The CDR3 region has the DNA TGTGCCAGCAGCCCGTTCGCGGGGTCAGACTACGAGCAGTACTTC.

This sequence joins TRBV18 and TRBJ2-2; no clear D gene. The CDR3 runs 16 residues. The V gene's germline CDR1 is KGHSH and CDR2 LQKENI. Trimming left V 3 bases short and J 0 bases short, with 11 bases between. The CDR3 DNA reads TGTGCCAGCTCACCGATACAGTTGTCGAACACCGGGGAGCTGTTTTTT. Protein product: CASSPIQLSNTGELFF.

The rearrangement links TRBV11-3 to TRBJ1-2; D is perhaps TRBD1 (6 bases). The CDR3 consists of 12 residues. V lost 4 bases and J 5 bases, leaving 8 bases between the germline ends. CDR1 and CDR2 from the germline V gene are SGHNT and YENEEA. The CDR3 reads CASSSRGYGYTF. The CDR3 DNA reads TGTGCCAGCAGCTCCAGGGGTTATGGCTACACCTTC.

The CDR3 DNA reads as TGTGCCAGCAGCCCAGGGGCCCCGGGGGCCCACTCTGGGGCCAACGTCCTGACTTTC. It specifies CASSPGAPGAHSGANVLTF. V usage is TRBV9 and J usage is TRBJ2-6; D could derive from TRBD1 or TRBD2 (6 bases each). This CDR3 has 19 amino acids. Germline lookup yields CDR1 SGDLS and CDR2 YYNGEE. The germline V and J ends were trimmed by 4 bases and 0 bases, with 20 bases remaining between them.

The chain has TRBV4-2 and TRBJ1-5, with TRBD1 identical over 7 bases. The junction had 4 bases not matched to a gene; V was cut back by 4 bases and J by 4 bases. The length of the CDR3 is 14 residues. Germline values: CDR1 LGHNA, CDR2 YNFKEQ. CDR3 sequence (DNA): TGTGCCAGCAGCCCCGGGACAGAGAATCAGCCCCAGCATTTT. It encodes CASSPGTENQPQHF.

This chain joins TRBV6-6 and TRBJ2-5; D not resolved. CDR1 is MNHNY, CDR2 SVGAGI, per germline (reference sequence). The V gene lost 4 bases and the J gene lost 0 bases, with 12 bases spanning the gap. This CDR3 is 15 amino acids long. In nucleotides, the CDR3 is TGTGCCAGCAGTTCAACCTCCCCGTACCAAGAGACCCAGTACTTC. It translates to CASSSTSPYQETQYF.

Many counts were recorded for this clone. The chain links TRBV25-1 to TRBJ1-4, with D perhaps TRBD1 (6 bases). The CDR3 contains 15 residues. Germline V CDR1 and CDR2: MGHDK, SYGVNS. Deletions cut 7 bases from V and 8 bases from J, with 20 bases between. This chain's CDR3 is CASTQGGTQGEKLFF. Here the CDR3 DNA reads TGTGCCAGCACCCAAGGGGGGACACAAGGGGAAAAACTGTTTTTT.

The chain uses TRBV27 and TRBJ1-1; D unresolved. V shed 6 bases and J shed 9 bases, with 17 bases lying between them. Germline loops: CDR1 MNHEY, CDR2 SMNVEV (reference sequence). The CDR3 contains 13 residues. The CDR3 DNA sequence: TGTGCCAGCAGCCCGGGGTCTTCTTTAAAAGCTTTCTTT. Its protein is CASSPGSSLKAFF.

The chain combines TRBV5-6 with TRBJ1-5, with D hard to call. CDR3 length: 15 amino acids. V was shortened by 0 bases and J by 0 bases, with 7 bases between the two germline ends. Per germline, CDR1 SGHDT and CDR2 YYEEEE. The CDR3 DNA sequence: TGTGCCAGCAGCTTGGGACCCCTTAGCAATCAGCCCCAGCATTTT. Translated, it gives CASSLGPLSNQPQHF.

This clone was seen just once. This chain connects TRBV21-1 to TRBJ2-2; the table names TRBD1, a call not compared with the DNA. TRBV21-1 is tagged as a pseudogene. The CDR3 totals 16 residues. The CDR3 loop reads CASSKGERGRTGELFF. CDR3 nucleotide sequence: TGTGCCAGCAGCAAAGGTGAGAGGGGGCGCACCGGGGAGCTGTTTTTT.

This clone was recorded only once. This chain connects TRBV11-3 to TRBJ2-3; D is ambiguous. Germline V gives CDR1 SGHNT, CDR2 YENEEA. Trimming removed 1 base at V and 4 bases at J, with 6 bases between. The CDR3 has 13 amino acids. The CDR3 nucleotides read TGTGCCAGCAGCTTAGGGCAGCCAGATACGCAGTATTTT. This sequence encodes CASSLGQPDTQYF.

The CDR3, as DNA: TGTGCCAGCAGCGGGAGGGGGGCAGATACGCAGTATTTT. Amino acids: CASSGRGADTQYF. V is TRBV12-3 or TRBV12-4 and J is TRBJ2-3, with 8 positions matching TRBD2. V gave up 6 bases and J gave up 4 bases; unmatched junction bases: 3. The CDR3 is 13 residues long.